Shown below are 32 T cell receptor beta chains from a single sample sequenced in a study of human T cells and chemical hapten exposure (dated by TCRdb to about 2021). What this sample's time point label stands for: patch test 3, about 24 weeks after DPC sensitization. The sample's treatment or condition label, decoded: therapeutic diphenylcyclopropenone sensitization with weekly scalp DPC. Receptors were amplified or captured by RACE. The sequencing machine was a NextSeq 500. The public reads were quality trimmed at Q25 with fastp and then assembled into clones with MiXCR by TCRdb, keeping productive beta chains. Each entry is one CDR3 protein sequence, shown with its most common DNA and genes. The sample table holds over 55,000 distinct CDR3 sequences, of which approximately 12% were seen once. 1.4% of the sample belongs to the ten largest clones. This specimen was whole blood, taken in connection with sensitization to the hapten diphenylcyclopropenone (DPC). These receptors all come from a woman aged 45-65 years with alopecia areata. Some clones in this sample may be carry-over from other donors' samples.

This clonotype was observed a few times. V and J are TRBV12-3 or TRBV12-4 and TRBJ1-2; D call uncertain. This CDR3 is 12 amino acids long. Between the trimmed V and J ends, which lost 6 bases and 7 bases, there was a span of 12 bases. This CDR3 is CASSRDVRGYTF. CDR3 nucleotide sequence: TGTGCCAGCAGCCGGGATGTACGTGGCTACACCTTC.

Written as DNA, the CDR3 is TGTGCCAGCAGTTTGCTCACCGGGGAGCTGTTTTTT. Translating it yields CASSLLTGELFF. The V call is TRBV27, the J call TRBJ2-2, with no clear D. The CDR3 runs 12 residues. Trimming removed 3 bases at V and 4 bases at J, with 3 bases between. Germline CDR1 MNHEY, CDR2 SMNVEV (reference sequence).

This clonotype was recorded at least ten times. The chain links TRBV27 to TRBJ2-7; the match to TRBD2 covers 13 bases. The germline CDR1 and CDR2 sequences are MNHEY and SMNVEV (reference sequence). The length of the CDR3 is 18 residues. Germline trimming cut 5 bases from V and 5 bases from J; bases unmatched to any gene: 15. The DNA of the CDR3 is TGTGCCAGCAGTGCGTTACTAGCGGGAGGGCCGCAGGATGACGAGCAGTACTTC. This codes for CASSALLAGGPQDDEQYF.

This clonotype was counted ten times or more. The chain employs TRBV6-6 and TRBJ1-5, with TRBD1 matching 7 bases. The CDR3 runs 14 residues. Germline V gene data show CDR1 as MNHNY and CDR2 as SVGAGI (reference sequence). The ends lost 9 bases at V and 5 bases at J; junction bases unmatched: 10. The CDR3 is CASNDRDGDQPQHF. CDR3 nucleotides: TGTGCCAGTAACGACAGGGATGGTGATCAGCCCCAGCATTTT.

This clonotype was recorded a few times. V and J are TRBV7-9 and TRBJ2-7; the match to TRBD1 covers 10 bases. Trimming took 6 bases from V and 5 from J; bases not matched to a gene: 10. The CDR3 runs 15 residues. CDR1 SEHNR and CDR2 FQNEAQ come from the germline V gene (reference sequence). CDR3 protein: CASRRSGTGADEQYF. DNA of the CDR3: TGTGCCAGCAGGAGAAGCGGGACAGGGGCAGACGAGCAGTACTTC. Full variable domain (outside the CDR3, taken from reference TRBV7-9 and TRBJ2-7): DTGVSQNPRHKITKRGQNVTFRCDPISEHNRLYWYRQTLGQGPEFLTYFQNEAQLEKSRLLSDRFSAERPKGSFSTLEIQRTEQGDSAMYLCASRRSGTGADEQYFGPGTRLTVT.

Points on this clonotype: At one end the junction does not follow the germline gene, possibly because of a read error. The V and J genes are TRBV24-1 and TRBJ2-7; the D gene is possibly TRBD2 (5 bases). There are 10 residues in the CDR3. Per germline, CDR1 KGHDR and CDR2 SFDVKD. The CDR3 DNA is TGTGCCATCGCGTCCTCGCCGAGGGACTTC. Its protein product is CAIASSPRDF.

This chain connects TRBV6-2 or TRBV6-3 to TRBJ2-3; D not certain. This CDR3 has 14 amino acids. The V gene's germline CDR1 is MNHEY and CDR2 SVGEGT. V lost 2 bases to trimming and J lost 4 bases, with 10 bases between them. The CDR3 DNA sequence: TGTGCCAGCAGTTACATCCCTAGGGCAGATACGCAGTATTTT. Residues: CASSYIPRADTQYF.

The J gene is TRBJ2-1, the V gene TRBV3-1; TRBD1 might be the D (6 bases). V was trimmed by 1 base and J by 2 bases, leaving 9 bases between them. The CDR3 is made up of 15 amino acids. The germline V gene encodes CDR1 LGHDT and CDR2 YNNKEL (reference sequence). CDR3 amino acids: CASSQVTGTYNEQFF. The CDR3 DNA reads TGTGCCAGCAGCCAAGTCACAGGGACCTACAATGAGCAGTTCTTC.

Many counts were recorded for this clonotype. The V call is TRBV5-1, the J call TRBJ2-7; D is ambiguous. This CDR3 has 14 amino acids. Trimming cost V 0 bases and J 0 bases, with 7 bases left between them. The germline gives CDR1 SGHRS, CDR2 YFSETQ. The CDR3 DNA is TGCGCCAGCAGCTTGGCCCCCAACTCCTACGAGCAGTACTTC. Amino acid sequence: CASSLAPNSYEQYF.

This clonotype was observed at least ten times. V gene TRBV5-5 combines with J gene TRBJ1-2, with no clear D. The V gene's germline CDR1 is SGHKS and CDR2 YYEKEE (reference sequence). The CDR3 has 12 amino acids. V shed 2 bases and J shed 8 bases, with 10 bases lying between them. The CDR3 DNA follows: TGTGCCAGCAGCTTAGGAGGACGGGGCTACACCTTC. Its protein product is CASSLGGRGYTF.

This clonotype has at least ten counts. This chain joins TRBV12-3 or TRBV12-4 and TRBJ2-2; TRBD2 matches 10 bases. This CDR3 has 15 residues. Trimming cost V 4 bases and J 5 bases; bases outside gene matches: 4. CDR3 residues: CASSSSGGATGELFF. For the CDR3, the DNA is TGTGCCAGCAGTTCGAGCGGGGGGGCGACCGGGGAGCTGTTTTTT.

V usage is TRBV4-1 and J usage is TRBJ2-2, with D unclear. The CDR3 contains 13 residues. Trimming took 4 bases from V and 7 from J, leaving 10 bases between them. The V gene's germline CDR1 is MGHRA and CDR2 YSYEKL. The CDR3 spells CASSPKGLGELFF. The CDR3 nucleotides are TGCGCCAGCAGCCCTAAAGGGCTCGGGGAGCTGTTTTTT.

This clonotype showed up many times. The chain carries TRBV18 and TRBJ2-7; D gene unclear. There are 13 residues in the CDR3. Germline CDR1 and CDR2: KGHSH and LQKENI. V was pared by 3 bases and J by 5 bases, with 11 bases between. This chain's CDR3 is CASSPPNADEQYF. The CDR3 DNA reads TGTGCCAGCTCACCCCCGAACGCTGACGAGCAGTACTTC.

The CDR3 region is CASSLRTSGETSYEQYF. The CDR3 bases are TGTGCCAGCAGCTTACGGACTAGCGGGGAAACCTCCTACGAGCAGTACTTC. This rearrangement joins TRBV11-3 to TRBJ2-7; 12 bases match TRBD2. Germline CDR1 reads SGHNT; CDR2 reads YENEEA. This CDR3 comprises 17 residues. V was clipped by 2 bases and J by 0 bases; unmatched bases: 5.

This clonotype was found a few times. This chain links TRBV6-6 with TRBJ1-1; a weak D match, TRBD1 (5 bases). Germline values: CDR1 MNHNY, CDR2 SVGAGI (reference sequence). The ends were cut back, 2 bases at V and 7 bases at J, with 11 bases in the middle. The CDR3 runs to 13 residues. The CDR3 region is CASSYPERGEAFF. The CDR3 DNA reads TGTGCCAGCAGTTACCCAGAGAGGGGTGAAGCTTTCTTT.

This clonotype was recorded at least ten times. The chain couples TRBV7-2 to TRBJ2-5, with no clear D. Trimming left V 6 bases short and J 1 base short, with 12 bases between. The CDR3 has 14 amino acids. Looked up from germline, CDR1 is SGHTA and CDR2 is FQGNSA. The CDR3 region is CASSSTLGQETQYF. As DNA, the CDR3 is TGTGCCAGCAGTTCCACCCTGGGCCAAGAGACCCAGTACTTC.

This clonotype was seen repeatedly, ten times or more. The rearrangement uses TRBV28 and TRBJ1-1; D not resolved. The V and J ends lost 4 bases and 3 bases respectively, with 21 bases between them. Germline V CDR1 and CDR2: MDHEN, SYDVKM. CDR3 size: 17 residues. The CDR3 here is CASSSPYLWSSDTEAFF. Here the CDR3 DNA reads TGTGCCAGCAGTTCTCCCTACCTTTGGAGTTCGGACACTGAAGCTTTCTTT.

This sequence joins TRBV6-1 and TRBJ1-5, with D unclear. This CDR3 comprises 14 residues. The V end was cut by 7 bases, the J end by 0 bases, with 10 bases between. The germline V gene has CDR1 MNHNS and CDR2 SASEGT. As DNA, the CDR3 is TGTGCCAGCATCCGAATGGATAGCAATCAGCCCCAGCATTTT. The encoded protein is CASIRMDSNQPQHF.

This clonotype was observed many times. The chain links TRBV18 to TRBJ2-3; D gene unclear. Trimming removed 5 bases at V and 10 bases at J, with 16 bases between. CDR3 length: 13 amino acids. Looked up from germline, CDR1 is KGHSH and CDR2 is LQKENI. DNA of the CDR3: TGTGCCAGCTCAGCACGAAAGAAATTATCGCAGTATTTT. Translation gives CASSARKKLSQYF.

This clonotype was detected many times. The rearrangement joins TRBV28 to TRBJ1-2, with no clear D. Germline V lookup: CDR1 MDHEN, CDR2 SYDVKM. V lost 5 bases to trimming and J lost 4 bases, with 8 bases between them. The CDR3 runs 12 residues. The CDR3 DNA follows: TGTGCCAGCAGTCTAGATCGCTATGGCTACACCTTC. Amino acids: CASSLDRYGYTF.

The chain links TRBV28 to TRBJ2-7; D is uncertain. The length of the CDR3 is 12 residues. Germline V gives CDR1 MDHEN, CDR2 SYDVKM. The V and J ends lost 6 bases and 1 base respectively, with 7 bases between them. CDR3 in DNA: TGTGCCAGCAGACAAAATTCCTACGAGCAGTACTTC. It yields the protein CASRQNSYEQYF.

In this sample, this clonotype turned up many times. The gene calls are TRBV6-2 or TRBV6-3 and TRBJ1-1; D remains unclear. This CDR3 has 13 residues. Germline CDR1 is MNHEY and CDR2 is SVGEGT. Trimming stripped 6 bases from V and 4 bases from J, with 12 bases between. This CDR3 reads CASSALGGTEAFF. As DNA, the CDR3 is TGTGCCAGCAGCGCCCTGGGTGGCACTGAAGCTTTCTTT.

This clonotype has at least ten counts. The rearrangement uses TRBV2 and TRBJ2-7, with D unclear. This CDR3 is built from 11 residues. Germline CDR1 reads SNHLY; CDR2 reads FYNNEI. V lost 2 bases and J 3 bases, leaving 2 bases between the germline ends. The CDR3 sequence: CASSEFYEQYF. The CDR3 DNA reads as TGTGCCAGCAGTGAATTCTACGAGCAGTACTTC.

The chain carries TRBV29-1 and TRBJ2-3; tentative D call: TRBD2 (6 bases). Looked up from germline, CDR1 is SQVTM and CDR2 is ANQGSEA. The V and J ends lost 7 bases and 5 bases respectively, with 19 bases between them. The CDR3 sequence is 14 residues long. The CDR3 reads CSGVGTPWRDTQYF. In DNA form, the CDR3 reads TGCAGCGGGGTCGGGACTCCCTGGCGAGATACGCAGTATTTT.

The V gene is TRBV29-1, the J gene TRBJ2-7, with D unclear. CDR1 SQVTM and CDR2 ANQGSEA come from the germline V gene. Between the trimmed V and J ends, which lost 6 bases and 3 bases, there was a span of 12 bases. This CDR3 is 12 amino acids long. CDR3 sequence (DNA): TGCAGCGTCATGGACGGTTACTACGAGCAGTACTTC. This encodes CSVMDGYYEQYF.

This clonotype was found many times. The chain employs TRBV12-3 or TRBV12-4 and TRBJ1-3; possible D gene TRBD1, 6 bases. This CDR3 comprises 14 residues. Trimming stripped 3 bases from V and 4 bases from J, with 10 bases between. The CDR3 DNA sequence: TGTGCCAGCAGTTTTGGGACATCGGGAAACACCATATATTTT. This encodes CASSFGTSGNTIYF.

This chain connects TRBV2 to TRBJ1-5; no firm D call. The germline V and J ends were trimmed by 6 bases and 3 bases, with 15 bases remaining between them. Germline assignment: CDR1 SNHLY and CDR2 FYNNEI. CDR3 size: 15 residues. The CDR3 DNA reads TGTGCCAGCAGCCCCGGGTTGTTATCCAATCAGCCCCAGCATTTT. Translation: CASSPGLLSNQPQHF.

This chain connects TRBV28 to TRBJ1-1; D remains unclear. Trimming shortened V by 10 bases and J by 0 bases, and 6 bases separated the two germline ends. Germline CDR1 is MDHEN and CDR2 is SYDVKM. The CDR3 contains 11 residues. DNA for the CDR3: TGTGCCACCAGGATGAACACTGAAGCTTTCTTT. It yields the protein CATRMNTEAFF.

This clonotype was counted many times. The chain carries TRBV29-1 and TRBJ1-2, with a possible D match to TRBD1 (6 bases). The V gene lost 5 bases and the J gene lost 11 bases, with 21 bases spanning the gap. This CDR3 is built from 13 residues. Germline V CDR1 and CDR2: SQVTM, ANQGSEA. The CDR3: CSVYRSRTEPYTF. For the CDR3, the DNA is TGCAGCGTTTACCGATCTAGGACAGAACCTTACACCTTC. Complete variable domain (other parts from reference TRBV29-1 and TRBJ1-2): SAVISQKPSRDICQRGTSLTIQCQVDSQVTMMFWYRQQPGQSLTLIATANQGSEATYESGFVIDKFPISRPNLTFSTLTVSNMSPEDSSIYLCSVYRSRTEPYTFGSGTRLTVV.

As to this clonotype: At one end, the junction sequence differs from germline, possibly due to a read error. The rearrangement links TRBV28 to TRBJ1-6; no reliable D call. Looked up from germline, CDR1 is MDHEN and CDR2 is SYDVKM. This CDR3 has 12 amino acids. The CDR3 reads CATSPVGSPLDF. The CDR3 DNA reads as TGTGCCACCAGTCCCGTGGGTTCACCCCTCGACTTT. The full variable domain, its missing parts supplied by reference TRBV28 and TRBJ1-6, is DVKVTQSSRYLVKRTGEKVFLECVQDMDHENMFWYRQDPGLGLRLIYFSYDVKMKEKGDIPEGYSVSREKKERFSLILESASTNQTSMYLCATSPVGSPLDFGNGTRLTVT.

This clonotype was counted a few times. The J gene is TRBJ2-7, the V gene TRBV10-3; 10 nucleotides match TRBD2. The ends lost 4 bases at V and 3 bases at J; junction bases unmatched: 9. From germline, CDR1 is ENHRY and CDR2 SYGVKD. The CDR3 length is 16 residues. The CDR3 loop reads CAISVWPSGSSYEQYF. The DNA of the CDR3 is TGTGCCATCAGTGTTTGGCCTAGCGGGAGCAGCTACGAGCAGTACTTC.

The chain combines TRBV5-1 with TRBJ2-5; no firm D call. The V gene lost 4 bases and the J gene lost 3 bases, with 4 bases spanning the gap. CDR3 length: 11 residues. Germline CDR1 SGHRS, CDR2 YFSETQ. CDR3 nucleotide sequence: TGCGCCAGCAGCCGGGAAGAGACCCAGTACTTC. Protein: CASSREETQYF.